The 8 T cell receptor beta chains given below trace back to one sample, sequenced in a study of cytomegalovirus exposure and HLA in healthy donors. Using immunoSEQ multiplex PCR, the repertoire was profiled, and TCRdb retains in-frame clones only, with some absent. Of more than 95,000 clones in the sample, around 86% were seen once. The specimen sequenced was PBMCs. The receptors here all came from a young woman in good health and CMV-seropositive.

This chain uses TRBV11-3 with TRBJ2-3, with 10 nucleotides matching TRBD2. Germline V lookup: CDR1 SGHNT, CDR2 YENEEA. Germline trimming cut 1 base from V and 2 bases from J; bases unmatched to any gene: 6. This CDR3 spans 17 amino acids. This CDR3 reads CASSLVVAGGNTDTQYF. CDR3 nucleotides: TGTGCCAGCAGCTTAGTAGTAGCGGGAGGAAACACAGATACGCAGTATTTT.

The DNA of the CDR3 is TGCGCCAGCAGCTTTCGGGACAAGAACACTGAAGCTTTCTTT. This encodes CASSFRDKNTEAFF. This rearrangement joins TRBV5-1 to TRBJ1-1; weak D call: TRBD1 (6 bases). Germline V gene lookup returns CDR1 SGHRS and CDR2 YFSETQ. V was cut by 2 bases and J by 1 base, with 9 bases left in between. The CDR3 is 14 amino acids. The variable domain in full, with the rest retrieved from reference TRBV5-1 and TRBJ1-1, is KAGVTQTPRYLIKTRGQQVTLSCSPISGHRSVSWYQQTPGQGLQFLFEYFSETQRNKGNFPGRFSGRQFSNSRSEMNVSTLELGDSALYLCASSFRDKNTEAFFGQGTRLTVV.

V usage is TRBV19 and J usage is TRBJ2-2, with 9 bases fitting TRBD1. The CDR3 is 14 amino acids. The V gene's germline CDR1 is LNHDA and CDR2 SQIVND (reference sequence). Trimming cost V 7 bases and J 6 bases; bases outside gene matches: 6. The CDR3, as DNA: TGTGCCAGTACGACAGGGGGTCAAGCCGGGGAGCTGTTTTTT. Amino acid sequence: CASTTGGQAGELFF.

The genes are TRBV5-6 and TRBJ1-5; TRBD1 is a possible D gene (6 bases). With 4 bases removed from V and 7 bases from J, the gap between germline ends came to 12 bases. This CDR3 contains 13 residues. Germline lookup yields CDR1 SGHDT and CDR2 YYEEEE. The CDR3 DNA reads TGTGCCAGCAGCCATTCAGGGGACCAGCCCCAGCATTTT. Protein sequence: CASSHSGDQPQHF.

This clone has just one count. The chain has TRBV7-6 and TRBJ2-2; tentative D call: TRBD1 (6 bases). The CDR3 totals 15 residues. From germline, CDR1 is SGHVS and CDR2 FNYEAQ. V lost 5 bases to trimming and J lost 0 bases, with 10 bases between them. The CDR3 coding sequence is TGTGCCAGCAGCCCTGGACAGACGAACACCGGGGAGCTGTTTTTT. It translates to CASSPGQTNTGELFF.

This chain connects TRBV4-1 to TRBJ1-2; 7 bases are shared with TRBD1. CDR1 and CDR2 (germline): MGHRA, YSYEKL. CDR3 size: 15 residues. V dropped 2 bases and J dropped 4; count of bases not matched to a gene: 7. The CDR3 protein is CASSQPGTATYGYTF. The DNA of the CDR3 is TGCGCCAGCAGCCAACCAGGGACAGCCACCTATGGCTACACCTTC.

CDR3 DNA sequence: TGTGCCAGCTCCCTTCAGGGGGACGGAAACACCATATATTTT. As protein: CASSLQGDGNTIYF. J is TRBJ1-3 and V is TRBV18; the match to TRBD1 covers 7 bases. The CDR3 is 14 residues long. Germline V gene data show CDR1 as KGHSH and CDR2 as LQKENI. The V segment lost 6 bases and the J segment 4 bases; nucleotides outside the gene matches: 6. Full variable domain (missing parts from reference TRBV18 and TRBJ1-3): NAGVMQNPRHLVRRRGQEARLRCSPMKGHSHVYWYRQLPEEGLKFMVYLQKENIIDESGMPKERFSAEFPKEGPSILRIQQVVRGDSAAYFCASSLQGDGNTIYFGEGSWLTVV.

The J gene is TRBJ1-4, the V gene TRBV5-4, with a tentative D call TRBD1 (5 bases). The CDR3 consists of 12 residues. Germline CDR1 SGHNT, CDR2 YYREEE (reference sequence). Trimming stripped 4 bases from V and 13 bases from J, with 14 bases between. In DNA, the CDR3 is TGTGCCAGCAGCAGTTCCGGGGGGTTACTGTTTTTT. Encoded protein: CASSSSGGLLFF. The whole variable domain, filled in from reference TRBV5-4 and TRBJ1-4, reads ETGVTQSPTHLIKTRGQQVTLRCSSQSGHNTVSWYQQALGQGPQFIFQYYREEENGRGNFPPRFSGLQFPNYSSELNVNALELDDSALYLCASSSSGGLLFFGSGTQLSVL.